The clone carrying this T cell receptor (beta chain) was counted ten times or more. The sample belongs to a study of neurological immune-mediated disorders. TCRdb reprocessed the 5' RACE reads via MiXCR and lists one record per CDR3 protein. In the table there are around 44,000 distinct CDR3 sequences, around 15% of which are singletons. V dropped 2 bases and J dropped 2 bases, with 9 bases sitting between them. The CDR3 totals 14 residues. The specimen was CD4+ T cells from blood. The receptor's source is a woman in her sixties with HTLV-1-associated myelopathy (HAM/TSP). The rearrangement links TRBV12-3 or TRBV12-4 to TRBJ1-1; no definite D call. CDR3 DNA sequence: TGTGCCAGCAGTTTAACGGTTAGCAACACTGAAGCTTTCTTT. Amino acid sequence: CASSLTVSNTEAFF.